These T cell receptor beta chains were read from a single sample in a study of blood T cell repertoires in COVID-19. Assay used: immunoSEQ multiplex PCR; TCRdb lists only in-frame clones, some missing. The profile shows about 150,000 clones, 82% of them singletons. Specimen: peripheral blood. The source of these receptors is a woman older than 75 with active or convalescent COVID-19. The CDR3 runs from the conserved cysteine through the conserved F or W. Some rows have no size entry. The others give once, few or many, or a class for an expanded clone.

abundance: NA; len: 12; v_gene: TRBV30; CDR3aa: CAWSEVNQPQHF
abundance: NA; len: 13; v_gene: TRBV5-1; CDR3aa: CASSGQVSSEAFF
abundance: NA; len: 13; v_gene: TRBV5-1; CDR3aa: CASSLGSGYEQYF
abundance: NA; len: 16; v_gene: TRBV9; CDR3aa: CASSPEGAGDWETQYF
abundance: NA; len: 12; v_gene: TRBV30; CDR3aa: CAWSAKQETQYF
abundance: NA; len: 16; v_gene: TRBV5-1; CDR3aa: CASSFISGRRGETQYF
abundance: NA; len: 12; v_gene: TRBV28; CDR3aa: CASSLYRAKAFF
abundance: NA; len: 15; v_gene: TRBV3-1/TRBV3-2; CDR3aa: CASSSGGGVNQPQHF
abundance: NA; len: 15; v_gene: TRBV28; CDR3aa: CASSGQSPRRTEAFF
abundance: NA; len: 13; v_gene: TRBV28; CDR3aa: CASSFGTNYGYTF
abundance: NA; len: 16; v_gene: TRBV18; CDR3aa: CASSPAGTGPSGELFF
abundance: NA; len: 13; v_gene: TRBV12-3/TRBV12-4; CDR3aa: CASTLERNTEAFF
abundance: NA; len: 13; v_gene: TRBV28; CDR3aa: CASRPTGGGGYTF
abundance: NA; len: 16; v_gene: TRBV24-1; CDR3aa: CATSVSRGLTNTEAFF
abundance: once; len: 15; v_gene: TRBV5-1; CDR3aa: CASSISGTGREKLFF
abundance: NA; len: 12; v_gene: TRBV24-1; CDR3aa: CATSESGYEQYF
abundance: few; len: 15; v_gene: TRBV10-2; CDR3aa: CASSRTGAMDEKLFF
abundance: NA; len: 15; v_gene: TRBV5-6; CDR3aa: CASSLGTGDTGELFF
abundance: NA; len: 13; v_gene: TRBV28; CDR3aa: CASSSIGNDTQYF
abundance: NA; len: 14; v_gene: TRBV7-6; CDR3aa: CASSLRVPTDTQYF
abundance: few; len: 16; v_gene: TRBV28; CDR3aa: CASSLEGGQGSYGYTF
abundance: NA; len: 15; v_gene: TRBV9; CDR3aa: CASSPHREPGSPLHF
abundance: NA; len: 15; v_gene: TRBV9; CDR3aa: CASSVAPVLSTEAFF
abundance: NA; len: 17; v_gene: TRBV19; CDR3aa: CASATGTSGRYQETQYF
abundance: NA; len: 16; v_gene: TRBV5-4; CDR3aa: CASSLGGTPAGNTIYF
abundance: NA; len: 17; v_gene: TRBV14; CDR3aa: CASSQAIAGGIGDTQYF
abundance: NA; len: 14; v_gene: TRBV5-1; CDR3aa: CASSGEGTKNIQYF
abundance: NA; len: 14; v_gene: TRBV19; CDR3aa: CASSVRRPPFEAFF
abundance: once; len: 13; v_gene: TRBV30; CDR3aa: CARGMVEGGEQYF
abundance: once; len: 16; v_gene: TRBV5-1; CDR3aa: CASSLEGARGGGIQYF
abundance: once; len: 13; v_gene: TRBV12-3/TRBV12-4; CDR3aa: CASSADRGTEAFF
abundance: NA; len: 14; v_gene: TRBV15; CDR3aa: CATSRDQQGAEAFF
abundance: NA; len: 13; v_gene: TRBV6-5; CDR3aa: CASSRLPATEAFF
abundance: NA; len: 14; v_gene: TRBV7-9; CDR3aa: CASSPGLGSDTQYF
abundance: NA; len: 13; v_gene: TRBV19; CDR3aa: CASRASGDTEAFF
abundance: NA; len: 15; v_gene: TRBV19; CDR3aa: CASKGRGRSNEKLFF
abundance: once; len: 13; v_gene: TRBV3-1/TRBV3-2; CDR3aa: CASSPPADTEAFF
abundance: NA; len: 14; v_gene: TRBV5-1; CDR3aa: CASSLMAGDTEAFF
abundance: NA; len: 14; v_gene: TRBV11-3; CDR3aa: CASSFGGSYNEQFF
abundance: NA; len: 15; v_gene: TRBV5-1; CDR3aa: CASSDTTGFGNTIYF
abundance: NA; len: 13; v_gene: TRBV10-2; CDR3aa: CASSDNSNQPQHF
abundance: NA; len: 14; v_gene: TRBV7-2; CDR3aa: CASSFPGNSYEQYF
abundance: NA; len: 17; v_gene: TRBV7-2; CDR3aa: CASSLGRQGWGNQPQHF
abundance: NA; len: 15; v_gene: TRBV3-1/TRBV3-2; CDR3aa: CASSQQTSPYNEQFF
abundance: NA; len: 12; v_gene: TRBV5-1; CDR3aa: CASSLGTGKSTF
abundance: once; len: 15; v_gene: TRBV7-9; CDR3aa: CASSLSPGTGYEQYF
abundance: NA; len: 13; v_gene: TRBV9; CDR3aa: CASSVEQATEAFF
abundance: NA; len: 14; v_gene: TRBV28; CDR3aa: CASSLVRVETEAFF
abundance: NA; len: 15; v_gene: TRBV2; CDR3aa: CASSEGRATYNEQFF
abundance: few; len: 14; v_gene: TRBV9; CDR3aa: CASSPWTGGNTIYF
abundance: NA; len: 13; v_gene: TRBV25-1; CDR3aa: CATSEQGYSPLHF
abundance: NA; len: 16; v_gene: TRBV28; CDR3aa: CASSDTGTGRNEKLFF
abundance: NA; len: 15; v_gene: TRBV14; CDR3aa: CASSQEIVPGETQYF
abundance: NA; len: 16; v_gene: TRBV4-1; CDR3aa: CASSQEDRGWRTEAFF